Reported below is one T cell receptor (beta chain). This sample is drawn from a study of cytomegalovirus exposure and HLA in healthy donors. Primers for the PCR totalled 60 Vbeta and 13 Jbeta. The repertoire was sequenced with immunoSEQ multiplex PCR; TCRdb's copy has only in-frame clones and lacks some. The data contain around 170,000 clones, approximately 80% of them singletons. Trimming stripped 4 bases from V and 8 bases from J, with 18 bases between. The CDR3 has 14 residues. Germline CDR1 is SGHRS and CDR2 is YFSETQ. This TCR derives from a woman under 30 in good health and CMV-seronegative. The sequenced sample consisted of PBMCs. The chain uses TRBV5-1 and TRBJ1-2; TRBD1 is a possible D gene (6 bases). The CDR3 DNA reads TGCGCCAGCAGCCATCAGGACAGCAGGGGAGGCTACACCTTC. This encodes CASSHQDSRGGYTF.